The TCR beta chain described here comes from a study of T cell responses to AZD1222 COVID-19 vaccine. Across the study: Pooling covered second doses at about 4 or about 12 weeks. Study-wide findings and caveats: Per reports, nearly half of all spike-specific TCRs target regions that are unmutated in variants. Spike-wide coverage was observed for vaccine-associated CD4 TCRs, with dominant responses at 160-218 and 743-854.

On this clone: Its antigen is undetermined.

Data came from immunoSEQ multiplex PCR; TCRdb stores just in-frame clones and leaves some out. The table has roughly 120,000 clones, around 94% seen once. Sequenced here: peripheral blood, sampled on day 0 of AZD1222 vaccination. This clonotype originated in an adult in good health.

CDR3 sequence: CASSVRPLETQYF. CDR3 coding DNA: TGTGCCAGCAGCGTCAGGCCCCTGGAGACCCAGTACTTC. V gene TRBV9 combines with J gene TRBJ2-5, with D unclear. The CDR3 has 13 amino acids. V dropped 2 bases and J dropped 5 bases, with 10 bases sitting between them. Germline CDR1 reads SGDLS; CDR2 reads YYNGEE. Combining the CDR3 with reference TRBV9 and TRBJ2-5 gives the whole variable domain DSGVTQTPKHLITATGQRVTLRCSPRSGDLSVYWYQQSLDQGLQFLIQYYNGEERAKGNILERFSAQQFPDLHSELNLSSLELGDSALYFCASSVRPLETQYFGPGTRLLVL.